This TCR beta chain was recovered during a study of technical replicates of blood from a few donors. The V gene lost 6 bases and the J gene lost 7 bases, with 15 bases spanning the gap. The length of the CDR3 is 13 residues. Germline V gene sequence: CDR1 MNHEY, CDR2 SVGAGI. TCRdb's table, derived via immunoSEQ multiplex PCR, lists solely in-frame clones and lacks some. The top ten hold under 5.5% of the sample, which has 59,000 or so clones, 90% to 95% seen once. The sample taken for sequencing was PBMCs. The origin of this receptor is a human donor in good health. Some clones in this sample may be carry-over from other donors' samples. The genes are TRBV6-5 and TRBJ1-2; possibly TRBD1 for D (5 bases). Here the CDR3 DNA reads TGTGCCAGCAGCAGGCAGGGTGGGGTTGGCTACACCTTC. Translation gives CASSRQGGVGYTF.